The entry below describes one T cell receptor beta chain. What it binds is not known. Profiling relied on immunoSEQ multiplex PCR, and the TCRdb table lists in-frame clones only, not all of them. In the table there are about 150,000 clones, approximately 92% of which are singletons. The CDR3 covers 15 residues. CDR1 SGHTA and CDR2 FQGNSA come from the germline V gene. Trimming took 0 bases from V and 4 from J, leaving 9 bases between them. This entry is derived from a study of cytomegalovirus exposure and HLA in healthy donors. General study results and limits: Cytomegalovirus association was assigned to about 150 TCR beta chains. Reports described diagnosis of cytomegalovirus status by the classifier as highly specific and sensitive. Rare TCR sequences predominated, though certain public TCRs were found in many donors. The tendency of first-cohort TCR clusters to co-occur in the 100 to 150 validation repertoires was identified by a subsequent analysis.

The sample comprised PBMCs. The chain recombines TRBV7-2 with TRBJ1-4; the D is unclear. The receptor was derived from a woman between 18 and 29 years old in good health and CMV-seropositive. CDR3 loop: CASSLAGGINEKLFF. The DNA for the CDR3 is TGTGCCAGCAGCTTAGCGGGAGGGATTAATGAAAAACTGTTTTTT.